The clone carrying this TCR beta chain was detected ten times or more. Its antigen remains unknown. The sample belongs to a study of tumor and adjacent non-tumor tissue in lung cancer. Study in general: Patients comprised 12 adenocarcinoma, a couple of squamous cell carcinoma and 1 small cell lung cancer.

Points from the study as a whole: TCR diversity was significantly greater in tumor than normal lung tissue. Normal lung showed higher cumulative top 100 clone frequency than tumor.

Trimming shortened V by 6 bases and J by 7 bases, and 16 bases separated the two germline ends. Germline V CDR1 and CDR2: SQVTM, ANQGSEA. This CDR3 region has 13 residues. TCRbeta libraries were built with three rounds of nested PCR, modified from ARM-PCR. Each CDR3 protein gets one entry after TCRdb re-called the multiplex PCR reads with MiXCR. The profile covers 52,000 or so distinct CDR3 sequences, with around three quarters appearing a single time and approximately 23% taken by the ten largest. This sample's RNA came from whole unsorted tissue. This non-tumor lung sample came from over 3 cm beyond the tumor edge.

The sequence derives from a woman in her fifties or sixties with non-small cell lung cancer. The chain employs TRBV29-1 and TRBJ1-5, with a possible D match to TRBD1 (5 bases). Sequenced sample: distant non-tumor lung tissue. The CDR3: CSVGLGVGQPQHF. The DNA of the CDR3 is TGCAGCGTGGGACTTGGGGTCGGGCAGCCCCAGCATTTT.